Below are 14 T cell receptor beta chains sequenced from a single sample in a study of vaccination and CD4 T cells after COVID-19. An Oncomine TCR Beta short-read assay was used to sequence the DNA from cultured CD4+ T cells. From the PCR reads, TCRdb called clonotypes with MiXCR, one entry per CDR3 protein. The sample lists about 14,000 distinct CDR3 sequences; around 55% were seen once. Noted treatment: roughly 10-day PBMC culture with coronavirus spike peptide pools or control peptides (ViraFEST assay). No antigens are known for them. Input material: CD4+ T cells from blood, cultured in vitro. Source of these receptors: a human donor who had recovered from COVID-19.

By its share, this clonotype is medium-sized. The genes are TRBV6-1 and TRBJ2-3, with a weak D call TRBD2 (6 bases). The CDR3 is 15 amino acids. V was pared by 5 bases and J by 0 bases, with 12 bases between. The V gene's germline CDR1 is MNHNS and CDR2 SASEGT. CDR3 loop: CASSPLAQSTDTQYF. The CDR3 DNA is TGTGCCAGCAGTCCACTAGCACAAAGCACAGATACGCAGTATTTT.

This sequence joins TRBV6-1 and TRBJ2-1; TRBD1 is a possible D gene (6 bases). The CDR3 covers 15 residues. The V end lost 5 bases, the J end lost 2 bases, and 13 bases lay between the germline ends. In germline, CDR1 is MNHNS, CDR2 SASEGT. CDR3 nucleotide sequence: TGTGCCAGCAGTAAAACGACAGGCACCTACAATGAGCAGTTCTTC. It translates to CASSKTTGTYNEQFF.

V is TRBV20-1 and J is TRBJ2-7, with unresolved D. The CDR3 covers 14 residues. Deletions cut 0 bases from V and 0 bases from J, with 9 bases between. Germline V lookup: CDR1 DFQATT, CDR2 SNEGSKA (reference sequence). In nucleotides, the CDR3 is TGCAGTGCTAGAGATGGAGTTAGCTCCTACGAGCAGTACTTC. This translates into CSARDGVSSYEQYF.

The CDR3 DNA is TGTGCCAGCAGTTTATCTGATCTGTGGCCCCAGCATTTT. It is translated as CASSLSDLWPQHF. The chain recombines TRBV12-3 or TRBV12-4 with TRBJ1-5; D uncertain. V lost 2 bases and J 9 bases, leaving 11 bases between the germline ends. The CDR3 spans 13 residues.

The rearrangement joins TRBV7-9 to TRBJ2-3; D not resolved. Trimming pared 3 bases from V and 2 bases from J, leaving 12 bases between. CDR3 size: 15 residues. Per the germline V gene, CDR1 is SEHNR and CDR2 is FQNEAQ (reference sequence). CDR3 loop: CASSFDPVSTDTQYF. Written as DNA, the CDR3 is TGTGCCAGCAGCTTTGACCCGGTTTCCACAGATACGCAGTATTTT. Filled out from reference TRBV7-9 and TRBJ2-3, the complete variable domain reads DTGVSQNPRHKITKRGQNVTFRCDPISEHNRLYWYRQTLGQGPEFLTYFQNEAQLEKSRLLSDRFSAERPKGSFSTLEIQRTEQGDSAMYLCASSFDPVSTDTQYFGPGTRLTVL.

The chain recombines TRBV19 with TRBJ2-7; no clear D. The CDR3 has 16 amino acids. V shed 5 bases and J shed 2 bases, with 19 bases lying between them. CDR1 is LNHDA, CDR2 SQIVND, per germline (reference sequence). CDR3 sequence reads: CASSPDRRPNTYEQYF. The CDR3 DNA reads TGTGCCAGTAGTCCCGATCGTAGGCCTAATACCTACGAGCAGTACTTC.

The chain links TRBV7-8 to TRBJ1-1, with D hard to call. CDR1 is SGHVS, CDR2 FQNEAQ, per germline. V was clipped by 5 bases and J by 0 bases, with 19 bases between them. This CDR3 region has 17 residues. CDR3 sequence reads: CASSKARGVRVNTEAFF. DNA of the CDR3: TGTGCCAGCAGCAAAGCCCGGGGAGTAAGGGTGAACACTGAAGCTTTCTTT. Supplemented by reference TRBV7-8 and TRBJ1-1, the full variable domain reads GAGVSQSPRYKVAKRGQDVALRCDPISGHVSLFWYQQALGQGPEFLTYFQNEAQLDKSGLPSDRFFAERPEGSVSTLKIQRTQQEDSAVYLCASSKARGVRVNTEAFFGQGTRLTVV.

V gene TRBV20-1 combines with J gene TRBJ1-5; tentative D call: TRBD1 (6 bases). The V gene's germline CDR1 is DFQATT and CDR2 SNEGSKA (reference sequence). This CDR3 contains 13 residues. Trimming pared 6 bases from V and 4 bases from J, leaving 13 bases between. CDR3 sequence: CSADAGVNQPQHF. In nucleotides, the CDR3 is TGCAGTGCAGACGCAGGGGTTAATCAGCCCCAGCATTTT.

This clonotype turned up a few times. The chain couples TRBV6-1 to TRBJ1-2, with TRBD1 as a possible D gene (6 bases). The CDR3 length is 15 residues. The germline CDR1 and CDR2 sequences are MNHNS and SASEGT. Trimming removed 7 bases at V and 4 bases at J, with 19 bases between. This CDR3 is CASTRWQGSAYGYTF. The CDR3 coding sequence is TGTGCCAGCACCAGATGGCAGGGGTCGGCCTATGGCTACACCTTC.

This clonotype turned up a few times. J is TRBJ2-3 and V is TRBV19, with D perhaps TRBD2 (6 bases). The V and J ends lost 3 bases and 6 bases respectively, with 22 bases between them. This CDR3 contains 17 residues. CDR1 is LNHDA and CDR2 is SQIVND in the germline V gene (reference sequence). CDR3 coding DNA: TGTGCCAGTAGTATGCAGGAAGGCCGGGGGAGGAGGGATACGCAGTATTTT. This sequence encodes CASSMQEGRGRRDTQYF.

V and J are TRBV6-1 and TRBJ1-6; 9 bases line up with TRBD1. Trimming at V came to 7 bases and at J to 8 bases, leaving 9 bases not matched to a gene. CDR1 is MNHNS and CDR2 is SASEGT in the germline V gene. This CDR3 comprises 15 residues. The CDR3 spells CASKQGALFDSPLHF. The CDR3 bases are TGTGCCAGCAAACAGGGGGCCTTGTTTGATTCACCCCTCCACTTT.

CDR3 nucleotide sequence: TGTGCCAGCAGCTTAGGGGACAGGGCGGGTGAAAAACTGTTTTTT. It is translated as CASSLGDRAGEKLFF. The gene calls are TRBV7-9 and TRBJ1-4; 9 nucleotides agree with TRBD1. V was clipped by 1 base and J by 7 bases; unmatched bases: 4. CDR1 is SEHNR and CDR2 is FQNEAQ in the germline V gene (reference sequence). The CDR3 runs 15 residues.

V gene TRBV2 combines with J gene TRBJ1-2; 7 bases align to TRBD1. V dropped 6 bases and J dropped 4; count of bases not matched to a gene: 5. This CDR3 region has 13 residues. Germline V CDR1 and CDR2: SNHLY, FYNNEI. The CDR3 DNA is TGTGCCAGCAGCATCGGACAGGTCTATGGCTACACCTTC. Protein sequence: CASSIGQVYGYTF.

This clonotype turned up a few times. The V call is TRBV12-3 or TRBV12-4, the J call TRBJ1-2, with D unclear. Trimming cost V 4 bases and J 2 bases, with 5 bases left between them. The CDR3 consists of 12 residues. The CDR3 region is CASSSSNYGYTF. The CDR3 region has the DNA TGTGCCAGCAGTTCCTCGAACTATGGCTACACCTTC.